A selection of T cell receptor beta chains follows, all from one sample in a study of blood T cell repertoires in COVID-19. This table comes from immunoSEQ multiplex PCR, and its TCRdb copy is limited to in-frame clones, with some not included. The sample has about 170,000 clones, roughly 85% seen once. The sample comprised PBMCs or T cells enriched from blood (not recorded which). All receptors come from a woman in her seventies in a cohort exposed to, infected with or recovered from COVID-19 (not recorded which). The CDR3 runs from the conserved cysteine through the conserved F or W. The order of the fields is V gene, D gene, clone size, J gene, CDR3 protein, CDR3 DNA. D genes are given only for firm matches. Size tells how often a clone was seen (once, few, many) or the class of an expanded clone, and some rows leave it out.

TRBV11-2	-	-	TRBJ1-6	CASSLEAGSGRSPLHF	TGTGCCAGCAGCTTAGAAGCAGGGTCAGGGCGTTCACCCCTCCACTTT
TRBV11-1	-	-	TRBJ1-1	CASSSEQFGTEAFF	TGTGCCAGCAGCTCGGAGCAGTTCGGGACTGAAGCTTTCTTT
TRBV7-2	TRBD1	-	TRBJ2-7	CASSFNPGQYEQYF	TGTGCCAGCAGCTTCAACCCGGGACAGTACGAGCAGTACTTC
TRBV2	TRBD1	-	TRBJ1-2	CASSGTGSYGYTF	TGTGCCAGCAGTGGGACAGGGAGCTATGGCTACACCTTC
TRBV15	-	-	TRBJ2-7	CATSRDLDTAYEQYF	TGTGCCACCAGCAGAGATCTGGACACGGCCTACGAGCAGTACTTC
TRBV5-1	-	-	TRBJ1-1	CASQDPSGTITTEAFF	TGCGCCAGCCAGGACCCTTCCGGGACAATTACCACTGAAGCTTTCTTT
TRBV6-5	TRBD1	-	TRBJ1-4	CASSGQGANEKLFF	TGTGCCAGCAGCGGACAGGGGGCTAATGAAAAACTGTTTTTT
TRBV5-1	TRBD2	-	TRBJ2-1	CASSLVRAGGTSNEQFF	TGCGCCAGCAGCTTGGTCCGAGCGGGAGGTACCTCCAATGAGCAGTTCTTC
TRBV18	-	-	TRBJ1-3	CASSALTGSSGNTIYF	TGTGCCAGCTCAGCCTTGACAGGAAGCTCTGGAAACACCATATATTTT
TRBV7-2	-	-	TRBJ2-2	CASSPQGWGGELFF	TGTGCCAGCAGCCCACAGGGATGGGGAGGGGAGCTGTTTTTT
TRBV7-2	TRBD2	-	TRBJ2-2	CASSLAGTSGRTGELFF	TGTGCCAGCAGCTTAGCGGGGACTAGCGGGAGAACCGGGGAGCTGTTTTTT
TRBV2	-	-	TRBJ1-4	CASRQADNEKLFF	TGTGCCAGCAGACAGGCGGATAATGAAAAACTGTTTTTT
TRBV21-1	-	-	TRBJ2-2	CASSGSGTGELFF	TGTGCCAGCAGTGGGAGCGGCACCGGGGAGCTGTTTTTT
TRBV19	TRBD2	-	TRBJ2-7	CASSIEGTSGSMKQYF	TGTGCCAGTAGTATAGAGGGGACTAGCGGGTCGATGAAGCAGTACTTC
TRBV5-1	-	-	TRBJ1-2	CASSFLANYGYTF	TGCGCCAGCAGCTTCTTAGCAAACTATGGCTACACCTTC
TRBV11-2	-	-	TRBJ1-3	CASSALQGGNTIYF	TGTGCCAGCAGCGCACTTCAGGGGGGAAACACCATATATTTT
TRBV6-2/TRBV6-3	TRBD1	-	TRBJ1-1	CASSPVRQGRTEAFF	TGTGCCAGCAGTCCCGTCCGACAGGGACGCACTGAAGCTTTCTTT
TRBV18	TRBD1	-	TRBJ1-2	CASSPAGPGTANYGYTF	TGTGCCAGCTCACCCGCTGGACCAGGGACAGCTAACTATGGCTACACCTTC
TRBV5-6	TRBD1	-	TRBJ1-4	CASRQTGSNEKLFF	TGTGCCAGCAGACAGACAGGGAGTAATGAAAAACTGTTTTTT
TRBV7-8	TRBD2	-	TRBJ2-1	CASSFGGGTSALNNEQFF	TGTGCCAGCAGCTTTGGAGGGGGGACTAGCGCCCTAAACAATGAGCAGTTCTTC
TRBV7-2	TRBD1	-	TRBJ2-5	CASSPGTGMSETQYF	TGTGCCAGCAGCCCGGGGACAGGGATGTCGGAGACCCAGTACTTC
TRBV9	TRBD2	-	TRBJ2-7	CASSTTSGTSGRGEQYF	TGTGCCAGCAGTACCACCTCCGGGACTAGCGGGAGAGGGGAGCAGTACTTC
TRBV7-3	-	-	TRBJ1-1	CASREQGNTEAFF	TGTGCCAGCAGGGAGCAGGGTAACACTGAAGCTTTCTTT
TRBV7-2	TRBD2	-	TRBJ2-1	CASSLVAGNEQFF	TGTGCCAGCAGCTTAGTAGCGGGCAATGAGCAGTTCTTC
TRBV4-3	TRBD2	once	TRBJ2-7	CASSQEVSGGGEQYF	TGCGCCAGCAGCCAAGAGGTCAGCGGGGGAGGCGAGCAGTACTTC
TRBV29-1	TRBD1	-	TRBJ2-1	CSVEPGPGGYNEQFF	TGCAGCGTTGAGCCCGGGCCAGGGGGCTACAATGAGCAGTTCTTC
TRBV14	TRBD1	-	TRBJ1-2	CASSQETGGYGYTF	TGTGCCAGCAGCCAGGAGACAGGGGGCTATGGCTACACCTTC
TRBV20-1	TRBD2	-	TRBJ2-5	CSASFVREYGETQYF	TGCAGTGCTAGTTTTGTGCGGGAGTACGGGGAGACCCAGTACTTC
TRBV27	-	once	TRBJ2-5	CASSSRTALETQYF	TGTGCCAGCAGTTCCCGGACAGCGTTGGAGACCCAGTACTTC